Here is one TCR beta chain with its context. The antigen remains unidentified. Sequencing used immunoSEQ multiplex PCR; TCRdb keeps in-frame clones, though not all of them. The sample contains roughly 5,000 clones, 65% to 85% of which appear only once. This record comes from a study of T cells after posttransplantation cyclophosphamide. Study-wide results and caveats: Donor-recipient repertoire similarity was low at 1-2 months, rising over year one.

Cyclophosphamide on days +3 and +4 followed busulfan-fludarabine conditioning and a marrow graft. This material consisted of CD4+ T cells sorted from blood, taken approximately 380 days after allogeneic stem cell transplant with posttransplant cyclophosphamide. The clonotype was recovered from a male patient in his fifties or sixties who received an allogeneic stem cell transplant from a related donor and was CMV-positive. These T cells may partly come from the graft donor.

CDR3 bases: TGCAGCGTTGACGGGGGGGTAGATACGCAGTATTTT. Its translation: CSVDGGVDTQYF. V is TRBV29-1 and J is TRBJ2-3, with TRBD2 identical over 8 bases. CDR3 size: 12 residues. Germline lookup yields CDR1 SQVTM and CDR2 ANQGSEA. V lost 3 bases to trimming and J lost 5 bases; unmatched junction nucleotides: 1.